These T cell receptor beta chains were read from a single sample in a study of beta chain features in type 1 diabetes. TCRdb's copy holds only in-frame clones and misses some; the assay was immunoSEQ multiplex PCR. The sample holds some 240,000 clones; more than 15% are singletons and the top ten take approximately 0.086%. The sequenced material came from naive CD4+ T cells from blood. Every receptor here comes from a man younger than 45 with type 1 diabetes. Each CDR3 is given with its conserved first and last residue. D genes are given only for firm matches. Size is stated for part of the rows, as once, few or many counts, or as a class when the clone is expanded.

d_gene | j_gene | abundance | v_gene | CDR3nt | CDR3aa
TRBD2 | TRBJ2-1 | few | TRBV29-1 | TGCAGCGTTTACGGACTAGCGGGATTAAATGAGCAGTTCTTC | CSVYGLAGLNEQFF
TRBD1 | TRBJ2-5 | NA | TRBV10-2 | TGCGCCAGCAGTGGAGGGACAGGGGGCCGGGAGACCCAGTACTTC | CASSGGTGGRETQYF
NA | TRBJ2-6 | many | TRBV29-1 | TGCAGCGTTGCTGGGGCCAACGTCCTGACTTTC | CSVAGANVLTF
TRBD2 | TRBJ2-5 | few | TRBV15 | TGTGCCACCAGCAGAGATCCAGCGGGAGGGTGGGAGACCCAGTACTTC | CATSRDPAGGWETQYF
TRBD1 | TRBJ1-2 | NA | TRBV6-5 | TGTGCCAGCAGCCCTCGACAGGGAGCTAACTATGGCTACACCTTC | CASSPRQGANYGYTF
NA | TRBJ2-3 | NA | TRBV30 | TGTGCCCGGACAGCTAGCACAGATACGCAGTATTTT | CARTASTDTQYF
NA | TRBJ1-2 | NA | TRBV28 | TGTGCCAGCACCACGGGCTATGGCTACACCTTC | CASTTGYGYTF
TRBD1 | TRBJ1-4 | NA | TRBV30 | TGTGCCTGGAGAGAGACAGGGTCGAAATATGAACTGTTTTTT | CAWRETGSKYELFF
TRBD2 | TRBJ2-2 | NA | TRBV4-2 | TGTGCCAGCAGCCAAGTAGGGACTAGCGGGAGGAACACCGGGGAGCTGTTTTTT | CASSQVGTSGRNTGELFF
TRBD1 | TRBJ2-6 | few | TRBV27 | TGTGCCAGCAGTAGAAGGACAGGGGGCGCGGCTGGGGCCAACGTCCTGACTTTC | CASSRRTGGAAGANVLTF
NA | TRBJ2-5 | NA | TRBV9 | TGTGCCAGCAGCCGGGCGGTTGGCAGGGTGGCAGAGACCCAGTACTTC | CASSRAVGRVAETQYF
TRBD1 | TRBJ1-4 | few | TRBV4-2 | TGTGCCAGCAGTCCAAGGTTGCAGGGGGATGAAAAACTGTTTTTT | CASSPRLQGDEKLFF
NA | TRBJ2-1 | NA | TRBV11-1 | TGTGCCAGCAGGAGTGGACCAGAGCAGTTCTTC | CASRSGPEQFF
TRBD1 | TRBJ2-5 | few | TRBV6-5 | TGTGCCAGCAGTCCGACAAACAGGGGAGAGACCCAGTACTTC | CASSPTNRGETQYF
NA | TRBJ1-1 | NA | TRBV15 | TGTGCCACCAGCAGAGAAGGCCCGGACACTGAAGCTTTCTTT | CATSREGPDTEAFF
NA | TRBJ2-2 | NA | TRBV6-5 | TGTGCCAGCAGTTTAGGACCCAACACCGGGGAGCTGTTTTTT | CASSLGPNTGELFF
NA | TRBJ2-7 | few | TRBV11-1 | TGTGCCAGCAGCTCAAGCCCCGGGACCATAGCCTACGAGCAGTACTTC | CASSSSPGTIAYEQYF
NA | TRBJ1-1 | few | TRBV30 | TGTGCCTGGAGTGTACCGGCCAGGACCTCGAGCACTGAAGCTTTCTTT | CAWSVPARTSSTEAFF
TRBD1 | TRBJ2-7 | NA | TRBV6-1 | TGTGCCAGCAGTGTCTCCGACAGGGCCCGGTACGAGCAGTACTTC | CASSVSDRARYEQYF
NA | TRBJ2-5 | NA | TRBV6-1 | TGTGCCAGCAGTGATCTTCGGGAGACCCAGTACTTC | CASSDLRETQYF
NA | TRBJ2-1 | few | TRBV6-4 | TGTGCCAGCAGTGTAACTCGAAGGGAGCCCCAGTTCTTC | CASSVTRREPQFF
TRBD2 | TRBJ2-4 | NA | TRBV19 | TGTGCCAGTATCGGGACTAGCGGGGGCCTAGCCAAAAACATTCAGTACTTC | CASIGTSGGLAKNIQYF
NA | TRBJ1-4 | NA | TRBV27 | TGTGCCAGCAGTCTCTGGGGAGGGGATGAAAAACTGTTTTTT | CASSLWGGDEKLFF
NA | TRBJ2-3 | NA | TRBV4-1 | TGCGCCAGCAGCCAAGGGAGGGCCTATAGCACAGATACGCAGTATTTT | CASSQGRAYSTDTQYF
TRBD1 | TRBJ1-2 | NA | TRBV2 | TGTGCCAGCAGTGGCCTGGACAGGGGTGGCTACACCTTC | CASSGLDRGGYTF
TRBD2 | TRBJ2-5 | few | TRBV25-1 | TGTGCCAGCAGTGAACCTAGCGGGAGCGGAGAGACCCAGTACTTC | CASSEPSGSGETQYF
NA | TRBJ2-7 | NA | TRBV7-2 | TGTGCCAGCAGTCGTGCGGCAAGCTACGAGCAGTACTTC | CASSRAASYEQYF
TRBD1 | TRBJ2-7 | few | TRBV29-1 | TGCAGCGTTGAGTATGCGGGACAGGGCTACGAGCAGTACTTC | CSVEYAGQGYEQYF
NA | TRBJ1-2 | NA | TRBV6-1 | TGTGCCAGCAGTGTAAGGGGAGCGCTTTCTAACTATGGCTACACCTTC | CASSVRGALSNYGYTF
NA | TRBJ2-5 | few | TRBV5-1 | TGCGCCAGCAGCTTCGCTACTCGAGGTGAAGAGACCCAGTACTTC | CASSFATRGEETQYF
NA | TRBJ2-6 | NA | TRBV30 | TGTGCCTGGAGTGTGCCCAGGGCCAACGTCCTGACTTTC | CAWSVPRANVLTF
NA | TRBJ1-3 | NA | TRBV9 | TGTGCCAGCAACGTTGACAGCTCTGGAAACACCATATATTTT | CASNVDSSGNTIYF
TRBD2 | TRBJ2-1 | NA | TRBV9 | TGTGCCAGCAGCGCAAATAGCGGGAGAATTTACAATGAGCAGTTCTTC | CASSANSGRIYNEQFF
NA | TRBJ1-1 | few | TRBV7-9 | TGTGCCAGCAGCCCGGGACTCGGGGCGAAGCCTGAAGCTTTCTTT | CASSPGLGAKPEAFF
TRBD1 | TRBJ2-3 | few | TRBV5-1 | TGCGCCAGCAGCTTGGGGGACAGTGACACAGATACGCAGTATTTT | CASSLGDSDTDTQYF
NA | TRBJ1-1 | few | TRBV29-1 | TGCAGCGTTTCGCAACCGTTGAACACTGAAGCTTTCTTT | CSVSQPLNTEAFF
NA | TRBJ1-1 | few | TRBV30 | TGTGCCTGGAGTGCCACCGGGACAGAAGCTTTCTTT | CAWSATGTEAFF
NA | TRBJ1-5 | NA | TRBV20-1 | TGCAGTGCTCCCGGGGTACAGCCCCAGCATTTT | CSAPGVQPQHF
NA | TRBJ2-3 | NA | TRBV28 | TGTGCCAGCAGTCATAGGGGACTTTTCACAGATACGCAGTATTTT | CASSHRGLFTDTQYF
NA | TRBJ2-7 | NA | TRBV2 | TGTGCCAGCAGTGAACAGTTCTACGAGCAGTACTTC | CASSEQFYEQYF
NA | TRBJ2-6 | few | TRBV7-7 | TGTGCCAGCAGCCAGATTTCCAACGTCCTGACTTTC | CASSQISNVLTF
NA | TRBJ2-1 | few | TRBV27 | TGTGCCAGCAGTTTAGGGCTCTACAATGAGCAGTTCTTC | CASSLGLYNEQFF
NA | TRBJ2-3 | NA | TRBV7-2 | TGTGCCAGCAGCCTCCGGGGATCGGGCCCAGATACGCAGTATTTT | CASSLRGSGPDTQYF
TRBD2 | TRBJ2-1 | few | TRBV5-4 | TGTGCCAGCAGCTCCTCCGGGACTAGCGGCCACAATGAGCAGTTCTTC | CASSSSGTSGHNEQFF
TRBD1 | TRBJ2-5 | few | TRBV7-8 | TGTGCCAGCAGCTCTCGGGACAGAACGTACCAAGAGACCCAGTACTTC | CASSSRDRTYQETQYF
NA | TRBJ1-1 | NA | TRBV6-1 | TGTGCCAGCAGCGGACGGTTGAACACTGAAGCTTTCTTT | CASSGRLNTEAFF
TRBD1 | TRBJ2-7 | NA | TRBV27 | TGTGCCAGCAGGATAGGACAGGGCGCCTACGAGCAGTACTTC | CASRIGQGAYEQYF
NA | TRBJ2-7 | NA | TRBV2 | TGTGCCAGCAGTTGGACCTCCTACGAGCAGTACTTC | CASSWTSYEQYF
TRBD2 | TRBJ2-1 | NA | TRBV9 | TGTGCCAGCAGCGTAGCAGGGACTAGCGGGAACAATGAGCAGTTCTTC | CASSVAGTSGNNEQFF
TRBD2 | TRBJ2-7 | few | TRBV29-1 | TGCAGCGTTGGAACTAGCGGAGGGTCTCGCTACGAGCAGTACTTC | CSVGTSGGSRYEQYF
TRBD1 | TRBJ1-5 | NA | TRBV28 | TGTGCCAGCAGTTTGCGACAGGGGGCCAATCAGCCCCAGCATTTT | CASSLRQGANQPQHF